This record covers a single T cell receptor (beta chain). This clone came up a few times. Its antigen is unknown. Base qualities are not recorded, but no much larger clone differs from it by a single base. This entry comes from a study of beta chain features in type 1 diabetes (dated by TCRdb to 2016 to 2019). Concerning the study at large: No differences in mean age, gender distribution, total cell number or subset yield were found between patients and healthy donors. Across all samples, some 100,000,000 sorted cells were examined, and cell number per subset correlated strongly with RNA yield. The study compared TCRB repertoires of sorted circulating CD4+ T cell subsets between recently diagnosed type 1 diabetes patients and matched healthy donors. Whereas all 28 donors provided naive and central memory subsets, regulatory and stem cell-like memory subsets were isolated from just 8 patients and roughly 8 healthy donors.

From each donor, a single peripheral blood sample of about 100 mL on average was drawn into heparinised tubes. A BD FACSAria II was used to sort naive, central memory, regulatory and stem cell-like memory CD4+ T cells with a panel that included CD45RO, CCR7, CD25, CD127, CD95 and CD27. A purity above 95% was achieved for all sorted populations. PBMCs were separated immediately by Lymphoprep density gradient centrifugation and were stained directly, without being cultured. To minimize batch effects, samples were stained and sorted in pairs, one healthy donor with one patient per experiment. The investigation overall reported the following: Patients with type 1 diabetes made fewer insertions and deleted more nucleotides at VDJ recombination sites, implying thymic rearrangement abnormalities. In all four CD4+ subsets, TCRB CDR3 length was moderately but significantly shorter in type 1 diabetes patients. The naive, central memory and regulatory TCRB repertoires appeared to resemble one another more closely among patients than among healthy donors. HLA sub-analyses involved small numbers of individuals, so any influence of HLA type on TCRB rearrangement remained unresolved. Sequencing cDNA rather than genomic DNA could over-represent highly expressing activated cells, although activation and CD3 levels did not differ between groups. PCR may preferentially amplify shorter templates, but because patient and control samples were amplified and corrected together, any resulting skew would affect both groups equally.

All of the isolated RNA was reverse transcribed with the High Capacity cDNA Reverse Transcription Kit, so expressed TCRB transcripts were sequenced. Naive, central memory and regulatory T cell samples underwent deep immunoSEQ sequencing, averaging roughly 3.5 million total reads per sample. Sorted cells were lysed in RLT buffer, and RNA was extracted using DNase-treated RNeasy Micro or Mini kits according to cell number. Each cell subset was processed separately to prevent cross-contamination, with patient and healthy donor samples processed together. TCRB sequences were amplified from cDNA with the immunoSEQ multiplex PCR, producing 87-bp fragments spanning the CDR3 region. Amplicons were sequenced on the Illumina HiSeq platform. The original methods were these. PCR bias was computationally corrected using synthetic template baselines, reads within Hamming distance 2 were collapsed, and singletons that could not be merged were discarded. By aligning reads against IMGT, V, D and J genes, CDR3 length, and insertions or deletions at six rearrangement sites were assigned. Within each subset, clonotype counts were normalized to the number of sorted cells before true diversity and Gini coefficients were calculated with the tcR R package. The overlap coefficient, calculated on TCRB nucleotide sequences, was used to measure repertoire sharing. As a proxy for the pre-selection repertoire, out-of-frame TCRB sequences from naive cells were analyzed. As stored in TCRdb, this immuneACCESS dataset retains in-frame rearrangements with V and J assigned. A fraction of the clones does not appear; measured against another copy, unresolved V genes explain less than half of the discrepancy, and the remainder lacks a known reason. The DNA was the basis for D and trimming; V, J and clone size are from that table. The sample includes approximately 360,000 clones, with about 12% observed a single time. 0.0085% to 0.012% of the sample lies in the top ten.

CDR1 and CDR2 are read off the germline V gene as SGHTA and FQGNSA. There are 14 amino acids in the CDR3, from cysteine to phenylalanine inclusive. Here the CDR3 DNA is all that survives: 42 bases in frame from base 1. V is shortened by 2 bases, J by 0 bases, and the region joining them spans 6 bases. The V and J segments used are TRBV7-2 and TRBJ2-3; the D gene assignment is ambiguous. This TCR came from a young woman with type 1 diabetes. The sequenced sample consisted of naive CD4+ T cells from blood. Explained via the paper, the cell subset or site label denotes: true naive CD4+ T cells. The sequence in DNA is TGTGCCAGCAGCTTAACCAGAAGCACAGATACGCAGTATTTT. Its product reads: CASSLTRSTDTQYF.